The 30 T cell receptor beta chains below come from one sample, sequenced in a study of blood T cell repertoires in COVID-19. Using immunoSEQ multiplex PCR, the repertoire was profiled, and TCRdb retains in-frame clones only, with some absent. The profile covers nearly 25,000 clones, with roughly 79% appearing a single time and over 6.5% taken by the ten largest. Sequenced material: peripheral blood. These receptor sequences come from a man aged 50 or older with COVID-19, enrolled during active disease.

The rearrangement uses TRBV7-2 and TRBJ1-2; D is perhaps TRBD1 (5 bases). The V end was cut by 8 bases, the J end by 4 bases, with 20 bases between. Germline loops: CDR1 SGHTA, CDR2 FQGNSA. This CDR3 comprises 15 residues. CDR3 region: CASGKTGVFPYGYTF. As DNA, the CDR3 is TGTGCCAGCGGGAAAACAGGCGTTTTCCCCTATGGCTACACCTTC.

The sample holds a few counts of this clone. The gene calls are TRBV29-1 and TRBJ1-1, with D possibly being TRBD1 (6 bases). V lost 8 bases, J lost 7 bases, and 14 bases lay in between. Germline values: CDR1 SQVTM, CDR2 ANQGSEA. The CDR3 is 11 residues long. DNA of the CDR3: TGCAGCACCGGACAGCAAGGTGAAGCTTTCTTT. Its translation: CSTGQQGEAFF.

This clone was seen just once. The V call is TRBV6-6, the J call TRBJ2-3, with 8 bases fitting TRBD2. CDR3 length equals 15 residues. The J segment lost 5 bases and the V segment lost 5 bases, leaving 9 bases of the junction unmatched. Germline values: CDR1 MNHNY, CDR2 SVGAGI (reference sequence). CDR3 region: CASSTAREGRDTQYF. CDR3 DNA: TGTGCCAGCAGTACGGCCCGGGAGGGCCGAGATACGCAGTATTTT.

CDR3 nucleotide sequence: TGCGCCAGCAGCCAAGCCTTGACTAGCGGGATAGCTGGGTACAATGAGCAGTTCTTC. Translating it yields CASSQALTSGIAGYNEQFF. This rearrangement joins TRBV4-1 to TRBJ2-1; 11 positions match TRBD2. The CDR3 is made up of 19 amino acids. Germline V CDR1 and CDR2: MGHRA, YSYEKL. The trim removed 1 base at V and 4 bases at J, leaving 12 bases unmatched.

V and J are TRBV19 and TRBJ2-2, with TRBD1 matching 9 bases. The CDR3 consists of 15 residues. The V gene's germline CDR1 is LNHDA and CDR2 SQIVND (reference sequence). V shed 6 bases and J 7 bases; nucleotides not matched to a gene: 9. CDR3 sequence reads: CASRPGQGVGGELFF. CDR3 DNA sequence: TGTGCCAGTAGACCGGGACAGGGCGTTGGCGGGGAGCTGTTTTTT.

The chain joins TRBV30 to TRBJ2-7, with 9 bases lining up with TRBD2. Germline trimming cut 4 bases from V and 5 bases from J; bases unmatched to any gene: 9. Germline V lookup: CDR1 GTSNPN, CDR2 SVGIG (reference sequence). This CDR3 has 14 residues. CDR3 coding DNA: TGTGCCTGGATCGCGCGGGGGGGCCTGAACGAGCAGTACTTC. It codes for CAWIARGGLNEQYF.

The genes are TRBV5-4 and TRBJ1-4; a weak D match, TRBD1 (5 bases). Trimming left V 3 bases short and J 0 bases short, with 12 bases between. CDR3 length: 16 residues. Germline V CDR1 and CDR2: SGHNT, YYREEE (reference sequence). CDR3 in amino acids: CASSSKTDATNEKLFF. Here the CDR3 DNA reads TGTGCCAGCAGCTCCAAGACAGATGCAACTAATGAAAAACTGTTTTTT.

The chain joins TRBV18 to TRBJ1-1, with TRBD1 identical over 7 bases. CDR3 length equals 12 residues. Germline CDR1 is KGHSH and CDR2 is LQKENI. The V segment lost 6 bases and the J segment 8 bases; nucleotides outside the gene matches: 6. CDR3 sequence: CASSPGGREAFF. CDR3 nucleotides: TGTGCCAGCTCTCCAGGGGGGAGAGAAGCTTTCTTT.

J is TRBJ2-3 and V is TRBV2, with 10 positions matching TRBD2. Trimming cost V 1 base and J 2 bases; bases outside gene matches: 9. Germline V gives CDR1 SNHLY, CDR2 FYNNEI. The CDR3 is 18 amino acids. The CDR3 reads CASSEEVAGGSITDTQYF. The CDR3 DNA follows: TGTGCCAGCAGTGAAGAGGTAGCGGGGGGATCAATCACAGATACGCAGTATTTT.

The chain has TRBV5-8 and TRBJ2-3, with 9 bases aligning to TRBD2. V shed 2 bases, J shed 5 bases, and the junction held 9 bases outside the gene matches. CDR3 size: 16 residues. Germline V gives CDR1 SGHTS, CDR2 YDEGEE. The CDR3 is CASSFRGLAGIDTQYF. CDR3 nucleotide sequence: TGTGCCAGCAGCTTCAGAGGGCTAGCGGGAATAGATACGCAGTATTTT.

V and J are TRBV18 and TRBJ1-2, with 11 bases matching TRBD1. In germline, CDR1 is KGHSH, CDR2 LQKENI. This CDR3 has 17 amino acids. Trimming removed 2 bases from V and 7 bases from J; junction bases left unmatched: 12. Here the CDR3 DNA reads TGTGCCAGCTCACCATTCGGACAGGGGGCGTACACGGGTGGCTACACCTTC. Translation: CASSPFGQGAYTGGYTF.

This clone has a handful of counts. The chain uses TRBV6-6 and TRBJ1-1; TRBD1 matches 7 bases. Trimming removed 2 bases from V and 4 bases from J; junction bases left unmatched: 4. Germline V lookup: CDR1 MNHNY, CDR2 SVGAGI (reference sequence). This CDR3 is 14 amino acids long. CDR3 in DNA: TGTGCCAGCAGTTACCGACAGGGTAGCACTGAAGCTTTCTTT. Its translation is CASSYRQGSTEAFF.

Written as DNA, the CDR3 is TGTGCCAGCAGCTTAGATCTCAGGAGGTACGAGCAGTACTTC. This sequence encodes CASSLDLRRYEQYF. The chain has TRBV11-2 and TRBJ2-7; D is perhaps TRBD2 (5 bases). The CDR3 spans 14 residues. Germline loops: CDR1 SGHAT, CDR2 FQNNGV. Between the trimmed V and J ends, which lost 0 bases and 4 bases, there was a span of 10 bases.

The chain couples TRBV6-5 to TRBJ2-5; D may be TRBD2 (7 bases). With 0 bases removed from V and 0 bases from J, the gap between germline ends came to 11 bases. Germline CDR1 and CDR2: MNHEY and SVGAGI. CDR3 length: 16 amino acids. The DNA for the CDR3 is TGTGCCAGCAGTTACTCAAGGGGGGGGTACCAAGAGACCCAGTACTTC. It translates to CASSYSRGGYQETQYF.

The chain employs TRBV5-6 and TRBJ2-3; 11 bases match TRBD2. This CDR3 has 14 residues. The ends lost 7 bases at V and 2 bases at J; junction bases unmatched: 3. Germline CDR1 is SGHDT and CDR2 is YYEEEE. The CDR3, as DNA: TGTGCCAGCCAACTAGCGGGGGACACAGATACGCAGTATTTT. Its translation is CASQLAGDTDTQYF.

V is TRBV6-1 and J is TRBJ1-2, with 10 bases identical to TRBD1. Germline CDR1 reads MNHNS; CDR2 reads SASEGT. V dropped 3 bases and J dropped 6; count of bases not matched to a gene: 1. This CDR3 is built from 13 residues. The CDR3, as DNA: TGTGCCAGCAGTGAGGACAGGGGGGATGGCTACACCTTC. Residues: CASSEDRGDGYTF.

The genes are TRBV5-4 and TRBJ2-1; no firm D call. CDR1 is SGHNT, CDR2 YYREEE, per germline (reference sequence). This CDR3 contains 15 residues. V lost 3 bases and J lost 5, with 15 bases in between. CDR3 bases: TGTGCCAGCAGCTCCAGGATACAGTCTAACAATGAGCAGTTCTTC. It is translated as CASSSRIQSNNEQFF.

The chain combines TRBV6-6 with TRBJ1-2, with D possibly matching TRBD1 (5 bases). V lost 0 bases to trimming and J lost 3 bases, with 8 bases between them. Germline-derived CDR1 and CDR2 are MNHNY and SVGAGI (reference sequence). CDR3 length: 14 amino acids. The CDR3 loop reads CASSYSVTDYGYTF. CDR3 DNA: TGTGCCAGCAGTTACTCGGTGACAGACTATGGCTACACCTTC.

This chain joins TRBV6-5 and TRBJ2-7; D remains unclear. Trimming pared 10 bases from V and 6 bases from J, leaving 13 bases between. Germline assignment: CDR1 MNHEY and CDR2 SVGAGI. This CDR3 has 11 residues. CDR3 in DNA: TGTGCCATTGGTGTGAGGCTCGAGCAGTACTTC. Translation: CAIGVRLEQYF.

CDR3 protein: CASSPPSTNYGYTF. The CDR3 region has the DNA TGTGCCAGCTCACCCCCTAGCACTAACTATGGCTACACCTTC. This rearrangement joins TRBV18 to TRBJ1-2, with D unclear. Per the germline V gene, CDR1 is KGHSH and CDR2 is LQKENI. With 3 bases removed from V and 0 bases from J, the gap between germline ends came to 8 bases. The CDR3 sequence is 14 residues long.

The rearrangement links TRBV15 to TRBJ2-1, with 8 bases identical to TRBD2. The CDR3 is 14 amino acids. CDR1 is LNHNV, CDR2 YYDKDF, per germline (reference sequence). With 8 bases clipped from V and 4 bases from J, the junction kept 7 bases outside the gene matches. The CDR3 bases are TGTGCCACCGCCCTGACGGGAGGGTACAATGAGCAGTTCTTC. Encoded protein: CATALTGGYNEQFF.

The chain employs TRBV14 and TRBJ2-2; 9 bases are a match to TRBD2. The V segment lost 4 bases and the J segment 2 bases; nucleotides outside the gene matches: 11. The CDR3 runs to 18 residues. Germline CDR1 reads SGHDN; CDR2 reads FVKESK. The CDR3 reads CASSPLGRGGINTGELFF. CDR3 sequence (DNA): TGTGCCAGCAGCCCCCTTGGGCGGGGGGGCATTAACACCGGGGAGCTGTTTTTT.

This chain joins TRBV30 and TRBJ1-6; TRBD1 aligns across 9 bases. The V gene's germline CDR1 is GTSNPN and CDR2 SVGIG (reference sequence). With 4 bases clipped from V and 7 bases from J, the junction kept 2 bases outside the gene matches. The CDR3 covers 13 residues. In nucleotides, the CDR3 is TGTGCCTGGACGGGACAGGGAAATTCACCCCTCCACTTT. Translating it yields CAWTGQGNSPLHF.

This chain uses TRBV6-1 with TRBJ1-4; TRBD1 matches at 8 bases. The CDR3 totals 17 residues. Germline values: CDR1 MNHNS, CDR2 SASEGT. Unmatched junction bases numbered 10, after V lost 0 bases and J lost 7 bases. The CDR3 loop is CASSEAGQAHVGEKLFF. CDR3 sequence (DNA): TGTGCCAGCAGTGAAGCGGGACAGGCCCATGTTGGTGAAAAACTGTTTTTT.

The chain carries TRBV19 and TRBJ2-7; TRBD2 aligns across 9 bases. V trimming: 0 bases; J trimming: 2 bases; junction bases outside the gene matches: 5. There are 16 residues in the CDR3. Germline V gene lookup returns CDR1 LNHDA and CDR2 SQIVND (reference sequence). The CDR3 here is CASSIDRTSVPYEQYF. CDR3 sequence (DNA): TGTGCCAGTAGTATAGATCGGACTAGCGTTCCCTACGAGCAGTACTTC.

The rearrangement uses TRBV5-1 and TRBJ2-5, with D perhaps TRBD2 (6 bases). The germline V gene encodes CDR1 SGHRS and CDR2 YFSETQ. The CDR3 runs 15 residues. Trimming left V 2 bases short and J 5 bases short, with 16 bases between. DNA of the CDR3: TGCGCCAGCAGCTTAAGTACCGGGAGCGGGGAGACCCAGTACTTC. It translates to CASSLSTGSGETQYF.

This clone was detected only once. This chain uses TRBV3-1 (or the pseudogene TRBV3-2) with TRBJ2-5, with 10 nucleotides matching TRBD2. Germline loops: CDR1 LGHDT, CDR2 YNNKEL (reference sequence). Losses at the gene ends were 5 bases for V and 3 bases for J; bases not matched to a gene: 3. The CDR3 runs to 14 residues. The CDR3 DNA reads TGTGCCAGCAGCAAAGCGGGGGGGGAAGAGACCCAGTACTTC. Translated: CASSKAGGEETQYF.

With regard to this clone: This sample includes further DNA sequences coding for the same CDR3. This chain connects TRBV27 to TRBJ1-6; D is uncertain. The CDR3 sequence is 15 residues long. CDR1 is MNHEY, CDR2 SMNVEV, per germline (reference sequence). V was trimmed by 6 bases and J by 7 bases, leaving 16 bases between them. The CDR3 is CASSLGVGGNSPLHF. CDR3 DNA: TGTGCCAGCAGCCTCGGGGTGGGTGGGAATTCACCCCTCCACTTT.

V usage is TRBV13 and J usage is TRBJ2-3; D is perhaps TRBD2 (6 bases). V shed 1 base and J shed 9 bases, with 17 bases lying between them. This CDR3 is built from 15 residues. Germline CDR1 and CDR2: PRHDT and FYEKMQ (reference sequence). CDR3 nucleotides: TGTGCCAGCAGCTTAGCCGGGACCCGACTAGGGACGCAGTATTTT. Its protein is CASSLAGTRLGTQYF.

The CDR3 nucleotides are TGTGCCAGTAGTATTGGCCAGGGGGCGAACTTCGAGCAGTTCTTC. It translates to CASSIGQGANFEQFF. The V gene is TRBV19, the J gene TRBJ2-1; TRBD1 aligns across 8 bases. Per the germline V gene, CDR1 is LNHDA and CDR2 is SQIVND (reference sequence). The length of the CDR3 is 15 residues. Trimming took 3 bases from V and 10 from J; bases not matched to a gene: 11.